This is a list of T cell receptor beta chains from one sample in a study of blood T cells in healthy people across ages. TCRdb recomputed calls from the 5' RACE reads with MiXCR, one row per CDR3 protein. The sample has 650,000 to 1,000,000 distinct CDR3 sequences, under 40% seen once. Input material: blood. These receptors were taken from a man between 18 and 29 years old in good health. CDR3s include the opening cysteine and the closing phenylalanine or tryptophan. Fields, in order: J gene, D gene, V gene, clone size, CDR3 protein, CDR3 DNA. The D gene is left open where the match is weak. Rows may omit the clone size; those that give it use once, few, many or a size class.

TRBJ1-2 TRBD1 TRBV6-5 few CASSRGQMDGYTF TGTGCCAGCAGTAGGGGACAGATGGATGGCTACACCTTC
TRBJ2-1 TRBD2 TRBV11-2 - CASSSRTGLTVRSSYNEQFF TGTGCCAGCAGCTCGAGGACGGGACTAACGGTTAGGAGCTCCTACAATGAGCAGTTCTTC
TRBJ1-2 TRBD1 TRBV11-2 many CASSTTGGGYGYTF TGTGCCAGCAGCACAACAGGGGGCGGCTATGGCTACACCTTC
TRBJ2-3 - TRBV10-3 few CAISAGGDTQYF TGTGCCATCAGTGCCGGGGGAGATACGCAGTATTTT
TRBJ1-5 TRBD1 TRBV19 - CASSPQPGQATYSSQPQHF TGTGCCAGTAGTCCTCAACCGGGACAGGCAACTTATAGCAGTCAGCCCCAGCATTTT
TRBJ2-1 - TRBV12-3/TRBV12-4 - CASSLGTGYDNEQFF TGTGCCAGCAGTCTTGGCACAGGGTATGACAATGAGCAGTTCTTC
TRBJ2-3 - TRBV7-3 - CASSLSTAPTDTQYF TGTGCCAGCAGCTTAAGCACGGCCCCCACAGATACGCAGTATTTT
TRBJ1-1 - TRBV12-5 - CASGFLMEQLASYTEAFF TGTGCTAGTGGTTTTTTGATGGAACAACTAGCATCGTACACTGAAGCTTTCTTT
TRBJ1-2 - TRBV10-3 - CAISDGLYYGYTF TGTGCCATCAGTGACGGACTTTACTATGGCTACACCTTC
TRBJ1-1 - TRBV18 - CASSPPVNTEAFF TGTGCCAGCTCACCACCTGTGAACACTGAAGCTTTCTTT
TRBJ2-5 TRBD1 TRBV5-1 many CASSSGQGLQYF TGCGCCAGCAGCTCTGGACAGGGACTTCAGTACTTC
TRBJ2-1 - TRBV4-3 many CASSQDGRGLVNEQFF TGCGCCAGCAGCCAAGACGGTAGGGGACTCGTCAATGAGCAGTTCTTC
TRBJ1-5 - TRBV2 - CASLDAEGLNQPQHF TGTGCCAGCCTTGATGCGGAAGGGCTCAATCAGCCCCAGCATTTT
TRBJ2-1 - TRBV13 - CASSLGVGDEQFF TGTGCCAGCAGCTTAGGCGTAGGCGATGAGCAGTTCTTC
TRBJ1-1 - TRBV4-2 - CASSQDQGQTNTEAFF TGTGCCAGCAGCCAAGATCAAGGGCAAACGAACACTGAAGCTTTCTTT
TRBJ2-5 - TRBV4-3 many CASSQDWIQETQYF TGCGCCAGCAGCCAAGATTGGATTCAGGAGACCCAGTACTTC
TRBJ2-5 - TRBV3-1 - CASSQDHQLGFGETQYF TGTGCCAGCAGCCAAGATCATCAGCTAGGGTTTGGAGAGACCCAGTACTTC
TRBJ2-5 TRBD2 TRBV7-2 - CASSFSGLAVQETQYF TGTGCCAGCAGCTTCTCCGGGCTAGCGGTACAAGAGACCCAGTACTTC
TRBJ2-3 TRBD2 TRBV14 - CASSQEWVAGSTDTQYF TGTGCCAGCAGCCAAGAGTGGGTAGCGGGGAGCACAGATACGCAGTATTTT
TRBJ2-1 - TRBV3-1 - CASSMGGAGKYNEQFF TGTGCCAGCAGCATGGGAGGCGCGGGGAAATACAATGAGCAGTTCTTC
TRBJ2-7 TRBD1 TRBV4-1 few CASSQGDRRPYEQYF TGCGCCAGCAGCCAAGGGGACAGGCGTCCCTACGAGCAGTACTTC
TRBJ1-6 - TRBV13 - CASSLGPRSPLHF TGTGCCAGCAGCTTAGGCCCTCGGTCACCCCTCCACTTT
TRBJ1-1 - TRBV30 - CAWARGHNTEAFF TGTGCCTGGGCCAGGGGCCACAACACTGAAGCTTTCTTT
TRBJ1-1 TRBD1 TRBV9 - CASSVGGQGKAFF TGTGCCAGCAGCGTAGGGGGACAGGGCAAAGCTTTCTTT
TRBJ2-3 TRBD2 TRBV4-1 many CASSQGLAGGADTQYF TGCGCCAGCAGCCAGGGACTAGCGGGGGGCGCAGATACGCAGTATTTT
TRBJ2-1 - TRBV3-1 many CASSQVVSYNEQFF TGTGCCAGCAGCCAAGTGGTATCCTACAATGAGCAGTTCTTC
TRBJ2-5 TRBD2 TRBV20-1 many CSAGLHQETQYF TGCAGTGCGGGACTACACCAAGAGACCCAGTACTTC
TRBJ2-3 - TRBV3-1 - CASSQESARDTQYF TGTGCCAGCAGCCAAGAGAGTGCCAGGGATACGCAGTATTTT
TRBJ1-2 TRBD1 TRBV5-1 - CASSPGTGSDGYTF TGCGCCAGCAGCCCCGGGACAGGGTCTGATGGCTACACCTTC
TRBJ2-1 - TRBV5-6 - CASSSGDNEQFF TGTGCCAGCAGCTCCGGTGACAATGAGCAGTTCTTC
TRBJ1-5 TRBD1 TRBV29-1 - CSVTGGGNQPQHF TGCAGCGTCACAGGGGGGGGAAATCAGCCCCAGCATTTT
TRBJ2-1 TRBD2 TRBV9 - CVSSVAPAAGGRNEQFF TGTGTCAGCAGCGTAGCTCCCGCAGCGGGGGGTAGGAATGAGCAGTTCTTC
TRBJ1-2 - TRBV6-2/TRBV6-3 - CTSSSLSRGHYGYTF TGTACCAGCAGTTCGTTGTCGAGGGGCCACTATGGCTACACCTTC
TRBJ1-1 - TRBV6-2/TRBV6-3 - CASSFSMTANTEAFF TGTGCCAGCAGCTTCTCAATGACAGCGAACACTGAAGCTTTCTTT
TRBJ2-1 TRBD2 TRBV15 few CSTSRPGVAGEGEQFF TGTTCCACCAGCAGACCTGGGGTAGCGGGGGAAGGTGAGCAGTTCTTC
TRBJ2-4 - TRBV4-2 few CASSPPGRAKNIQYF TGTGCCAGCAGCCCCCCGGGTCGAGCCAAAAACATTCAGTACTTC
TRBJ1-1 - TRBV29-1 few CSGGRGTEAFF TGCAGCGGAGGGAGGGGAACTGAAGCTTTCTTT
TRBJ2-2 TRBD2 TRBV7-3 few CASSLSGGHTGELFF TGTGCCAGCAGCTTATCGGGGGGACACACCGGGGAGCTGTTTTTT
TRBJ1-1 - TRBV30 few CAWSIDTMNTEAFF TGTGCCTGGAGCATCGACACCATGAACACTGAAGCTTTCTTT
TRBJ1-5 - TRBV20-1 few CSANLDGQPQHF TGCAGTGCTAATCTCGACGGTCAGCCCCAGCATTTT
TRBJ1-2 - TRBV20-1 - CGARDLDTVLYTF TGCGGTGCTAGAGATCTTGATACAGTTCTCTACACCTTC
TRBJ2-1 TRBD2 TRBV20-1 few CSAAASGLYNEQFF TGCAGTGCTGCGGCTAGCGGCCTCTACAATGAGCAGTTCTTC
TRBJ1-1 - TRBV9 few CASSVASGTEAFF TGTGCCAGCAGCGTAGCATCCGGGACTGAAGCTTTCTTT
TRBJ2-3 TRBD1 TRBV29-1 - CSGRGQGRDTQYF TGCAGCGGTCGAGGACAGGGGAGGGATACGCAGTATTTT
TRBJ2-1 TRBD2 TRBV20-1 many CSARDLAGGFYSYNEQFF TGCAGTGCTAGAGATCTAGCGGGGGGTTTTTACTCCTACAATGAGCAGTTCTTC
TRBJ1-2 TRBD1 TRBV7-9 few CASSITTGGMGNYGYTF TGTGCCAGCAGCATAACGACAGGGGGGATGGGGAACTATGGCTACACCTTC
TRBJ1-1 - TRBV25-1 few CASSTGTTEAFF TGTGCCAGCAGCACGGGGACCACTGAAGCTTTCTTT
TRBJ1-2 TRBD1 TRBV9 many CASSADRGPIIDYGYTF TGTGCCAGCAGCGCCGACAGGGGGCCCATAATCGACTATGGCTACACCTTC
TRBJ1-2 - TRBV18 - CASSRPGCGYTF TGTGCCAGCTCACGCCCCGGATGTGGCTACACCTTC